The clone carrying this T cell receptor (beta chain) was seen once. Assay used: immunoSEQ multiplex PCR; TCRdb lists only in-frame clones, some missing. Altogether roughly 240,000 clones are present, about 86% being singletons, with the ten largest covering 2.6%. The source of the sample is a study of cytomegalovirus exposure and HLA in healthy donors. Germline V gene data show CDR1 as SGDLS and CDR2 as YYNGEE. The CDR3 is 16 amino acids. V was clipped by 3 bases and J by 7 bases; unmatched bases: 12. Sequenced input: PBMCs. The receptor comes from a man between 18 and 35 years old in good health and CMV-seronegative. This rearrangement joins TRBV9 to TRBJ2-1; 8 bases align to TRBD2. CDR3 region: CASSAPRSGSDNEQFF. CDR3 DNA: TGTGCCAGCAGCGCCCCCCGAAGCGGGAGTGATAATGAGCAGTTCTTC.